The T cell receptor (beta chain) described here comes from a study of blood T cell repertoires in COVID-19. About the study: Donors in the United States, Italy and Spain gave samples during acute or convalescent COVID-19. Sources were T cells, B-cell-depleted T cells, or PBMCs; the material itself was cDNA or gDNA.

V lost 4 bases to trimming and J lost 4 bases; unmatched junction nucleotides: 6. The germline V gene encodes CDR1 KGHSH and CDR2 LQKENI. The CDR3 length is 14 residues. Source study methods: Scientists estimated how many nucleated cells there were by amplifying reference gene primers. TCRdb's table, derived via immunoSEQ multiplex PCR, lists solely in-frame clones and lacks some. The D gene and trimming were derived from the DNA, and the V and J assignments and clone size from that table. The table includes 25,000 to 35,000 clones, around 88% detected once. The sequenced material came from peripheral blood. The receptor was isolated from a human donor in a cohort sampled during active COVID-19. The genes are TRBV18 and TRBJ1-2, with 7 nucleotides matching TRBD1. CDR3 residues: CASSRTGQSYGYTF. The CDR3 region has the DNA TGTGCCAGCTCACGAACGGGACAGAGCTATGGCTACACCTTC.